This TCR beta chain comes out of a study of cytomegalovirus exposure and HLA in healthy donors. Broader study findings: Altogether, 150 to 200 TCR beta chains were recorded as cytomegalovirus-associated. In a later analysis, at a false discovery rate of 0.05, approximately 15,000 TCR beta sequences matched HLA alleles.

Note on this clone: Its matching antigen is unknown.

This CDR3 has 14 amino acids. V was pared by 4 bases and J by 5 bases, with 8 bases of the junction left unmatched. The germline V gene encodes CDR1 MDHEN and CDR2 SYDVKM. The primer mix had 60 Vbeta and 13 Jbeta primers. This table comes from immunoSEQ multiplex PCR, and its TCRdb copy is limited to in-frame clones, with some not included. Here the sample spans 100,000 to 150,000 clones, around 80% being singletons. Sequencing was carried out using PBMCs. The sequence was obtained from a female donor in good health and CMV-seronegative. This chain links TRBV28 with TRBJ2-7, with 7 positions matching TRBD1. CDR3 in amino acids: CASSSDRVRHEQYF. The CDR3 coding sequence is TGTGCCAGCAGTTCTGACAGGGTGCGGCACGAGCAGTACTTC.